Listed below are T cell receptor beta chains from one sample, sequenced in a study of T cell changes during pregnancy in multiple sclerosis. TCRdb's copy holds only in-frame clones and misses some; the assay was immunoSEQ multiplex PCR. The sample includes 65,000 to 80,000 clones, approximately 93% of them seen just once. The sample here was peripheral blood, taken in the second trimester of pregnancy. Receptor source: a female donor with multiple sclerosis, enrolled in a pregnancy study. Both conserved end residues are part of each CDR3. Each record gives: V gene, D gene, J gene, clone size, CDR3 DNA, CDR3 protein. A D gene is named only where the DNA matches it firmly. Size is stated for part of the rows, as once, few or many counts, or as a class when the clone is expanded.

TRBV12-5	NA	TRBJ1-1	NA	TGTGCTAGTGGCTGGGAAGACAGGCCGGCTTTCTTT	CASGWEDRPAFF
TRBV27	NA	TRBJ2-7	NA	TGTGCCAGCAGCTCAGGGGACCGGTCCTACGAGCAGTACTTC	CASSSGDRSYEQYF
TRBV18	TRBD1	TRBJ2-7	NA	TGTGCCAGCTCACCTCCGGGACAGGGGACGAAAATCTACGAGCAGTACTTC	CASSPPGQGTKIYEQYF
TRBV28	NA	TRBJ2-5	once	TGTGCCAGCAAACCAGGGCTAGAGACCCAGTACTTC	CASKPGLETQYF
TRBV4-2	TRBD1	TRBJ1-6	once	TGTGCCAGCAGCCATTCCTCGACAGGGTCTGATTCACCCCTCCACTTT	CASSHSSTGSDSPLHF
TRBV5-1	NA	TRBJ1-4	NA	TGCGCCAGCAGCTTGGATGAGGGCTGGGAAAAACTGTTTTTT	CASSLDEGWEKLFF
TRBV7-3	NA	TRBJ1-2	NA	TGTGCCAGCAGCTTAGAAGCAGGGGCTCCCTATGGCTACACCTTC	CASSLEAGAPYGYTF
TRBV7-9	NA	TRBJ2-2	NA	TGTGCCAGCACTACCCCTTCAGGGAACACCGGGGAGCTGTTTTTT	CASTTPSGNTGELFF
TRBV11-2	TRBD1	TRBJ1-5	NA	TGTGCCAGCAGCGCTCGGACAGGATATAGCAATCAGCCCCAGCATTTT	CASSARTGYSNQPQHF
TRBV9	TRBD1	TRBJ2-7	NA	TGTGCCAGCAGCCTGGGGACAGGTGAGCAGTACTTC	CASSLGTGEQYF
TRBV5-1	TRBD2	TRBJ2-3	NA	TGCGCCAGCAGTTCGGGGGGGCGCACAGATACGCAGTATTTT	CASSSGGRTDTQYF
TRBV6-1	TRBD1	TRBJ1-6	NA	TGTGCCAGCAGAGGACAGGACTTTTTTGATTCACCCCTCCACTTT	CASRGQDFFDSPLHF
TRBV4-2	NA	TRBJ1-2	NA	TGTGCCAGCAGCCAAGGGGGGGTGGACTATGGCTACACCTTC	CASSQGGVDYGYTF
TRBV29-1	TRBD2	TRBJ2-1	NA	TGCAGCGTTGAGGCCGGGGGGTCCTACAATGAGCAGTTCTTC	CSVEAGGSYNEQFF
TRBV6-6	TRBD2	TRBJ2-1	NA	TGTGCCAGCAGTTACCCGCAGCGGGGGCTGGATGAGCAGTTCTTC	CASSYPQRGLDEQFF
TRBV5-1	TRBD1	TRBJ1-1	NA	TGCGCCAGCAGCAGGGACAGGCAGAACACTGAAGCTTTCTTT	CASSRDRQNTEAFF